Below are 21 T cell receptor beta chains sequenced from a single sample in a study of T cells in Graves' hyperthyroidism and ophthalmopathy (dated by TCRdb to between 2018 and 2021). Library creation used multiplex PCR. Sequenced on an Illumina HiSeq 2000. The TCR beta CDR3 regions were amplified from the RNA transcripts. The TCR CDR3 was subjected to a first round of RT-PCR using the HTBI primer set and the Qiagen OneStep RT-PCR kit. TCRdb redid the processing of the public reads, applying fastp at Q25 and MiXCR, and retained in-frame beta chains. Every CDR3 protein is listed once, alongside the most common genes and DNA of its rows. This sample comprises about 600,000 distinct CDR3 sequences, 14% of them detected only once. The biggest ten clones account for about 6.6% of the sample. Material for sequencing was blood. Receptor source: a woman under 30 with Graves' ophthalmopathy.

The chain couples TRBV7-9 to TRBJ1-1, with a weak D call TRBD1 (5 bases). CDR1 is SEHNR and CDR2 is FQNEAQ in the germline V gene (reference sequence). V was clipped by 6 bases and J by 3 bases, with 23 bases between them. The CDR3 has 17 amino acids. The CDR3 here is CASRLPTPGSEDTEAFF. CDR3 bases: TGTGCCAGCAGACTTCCGACCCCAGGGAGTGAGGACACTGAAGCTTTCTTT.

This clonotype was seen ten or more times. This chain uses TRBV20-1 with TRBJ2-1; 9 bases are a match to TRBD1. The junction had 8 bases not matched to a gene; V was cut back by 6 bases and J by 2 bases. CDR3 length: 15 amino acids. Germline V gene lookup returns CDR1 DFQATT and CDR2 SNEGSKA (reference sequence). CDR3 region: CSAVGGTGTYNEQFF. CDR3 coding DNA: TGCAGTGCCGTAGGAGGGACAGGGACCTACAATGAGCAGTTCTTC.

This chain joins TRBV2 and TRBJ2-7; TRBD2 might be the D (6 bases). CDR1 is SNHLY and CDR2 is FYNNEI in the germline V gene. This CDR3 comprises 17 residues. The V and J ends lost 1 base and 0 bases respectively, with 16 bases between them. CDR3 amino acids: CASSEGRLGRDSYEQYF. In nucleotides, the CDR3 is TGTGCCAGCAGTGAAGGCCGTCTTGGGCGGGACTCCTACGAGCAGTACTTC.

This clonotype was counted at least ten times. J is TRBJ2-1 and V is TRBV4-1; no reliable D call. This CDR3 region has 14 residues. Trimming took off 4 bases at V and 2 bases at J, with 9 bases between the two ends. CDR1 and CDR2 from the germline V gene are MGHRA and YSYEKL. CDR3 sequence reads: CASSPRLTYNEQFF. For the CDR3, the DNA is TGCGCCAGCAGCCCCCGACTGACCTACAATGAGCAGTTCTTC.

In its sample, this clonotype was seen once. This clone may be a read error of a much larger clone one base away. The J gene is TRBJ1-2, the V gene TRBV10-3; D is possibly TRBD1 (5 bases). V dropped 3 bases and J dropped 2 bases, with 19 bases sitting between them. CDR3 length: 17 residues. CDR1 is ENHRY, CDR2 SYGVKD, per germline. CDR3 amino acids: CAISEYQGTRTNYGYTF. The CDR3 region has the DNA TGTGCCATCAGTGAATATCAGGGCACTCGAACAAACTATGGCTACACCTTC.

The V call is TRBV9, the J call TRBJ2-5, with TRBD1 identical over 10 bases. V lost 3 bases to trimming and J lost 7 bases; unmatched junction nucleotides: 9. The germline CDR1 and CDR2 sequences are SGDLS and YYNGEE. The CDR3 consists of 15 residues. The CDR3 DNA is TGTGCCAGCAGCGCCGAGGACAGGGGGATCGCGACCCAGTACTTC. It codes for CASSAEDRGIATQYF.

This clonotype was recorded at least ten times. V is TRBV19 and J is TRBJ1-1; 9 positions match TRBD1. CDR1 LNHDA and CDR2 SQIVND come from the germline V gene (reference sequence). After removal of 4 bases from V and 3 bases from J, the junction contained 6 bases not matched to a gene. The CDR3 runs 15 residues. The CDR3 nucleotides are TGTGCCAGTAGTACGCCGGACAGGGGTCACACTGAAGCTTTCTTT. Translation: CASSTPDRGHTEAFF.

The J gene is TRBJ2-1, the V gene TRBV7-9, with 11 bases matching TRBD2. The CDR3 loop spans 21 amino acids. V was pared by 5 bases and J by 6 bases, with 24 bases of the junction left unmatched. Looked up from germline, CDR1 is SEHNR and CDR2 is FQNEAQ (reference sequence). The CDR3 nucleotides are TGTGCCAGCAGCCGCCCCGGGACTAGCGGCTATAAGGGTGGGACCTGCAATGAGCAGTTCTTC. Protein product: CASSRPGTSGYKGGTCNEQFF.

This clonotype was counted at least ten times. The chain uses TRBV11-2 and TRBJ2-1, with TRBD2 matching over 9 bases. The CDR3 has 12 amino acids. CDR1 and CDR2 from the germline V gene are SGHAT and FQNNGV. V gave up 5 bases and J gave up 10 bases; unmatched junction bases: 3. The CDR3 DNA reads TGTGCCAGCAGCCATAGCGGGAGAGAGCAGTTCTTC. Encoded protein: CASSHSGREQFF.

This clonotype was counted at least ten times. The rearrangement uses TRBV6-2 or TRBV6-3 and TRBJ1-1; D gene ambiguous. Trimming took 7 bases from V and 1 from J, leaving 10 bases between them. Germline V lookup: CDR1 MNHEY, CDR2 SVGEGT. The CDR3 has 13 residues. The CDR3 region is CASTSLRNTEAFF. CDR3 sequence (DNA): TGTGCCAGCACCTCTCTCCGGAACACTGAAGCTTTCTTT.

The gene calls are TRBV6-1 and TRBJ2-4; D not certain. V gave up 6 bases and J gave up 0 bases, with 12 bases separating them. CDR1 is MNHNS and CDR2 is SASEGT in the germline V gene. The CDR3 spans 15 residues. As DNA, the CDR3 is TGTGCCAGCAGCTCGGCTATCCGAGCCAAAAACATTCAGTACTTC. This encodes CASSSAIRAKNIQYF.

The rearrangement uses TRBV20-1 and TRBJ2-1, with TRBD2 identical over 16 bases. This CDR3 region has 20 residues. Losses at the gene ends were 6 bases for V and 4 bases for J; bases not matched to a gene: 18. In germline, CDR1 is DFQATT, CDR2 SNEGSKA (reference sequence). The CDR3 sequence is CSATPAGTSGRAVVYNEQFF. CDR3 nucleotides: TGCAGTGCCACTCCTGCCGGGACTAGCGGGAGGGCCGTTGTGTACAATGAGCAGTTCTTC.

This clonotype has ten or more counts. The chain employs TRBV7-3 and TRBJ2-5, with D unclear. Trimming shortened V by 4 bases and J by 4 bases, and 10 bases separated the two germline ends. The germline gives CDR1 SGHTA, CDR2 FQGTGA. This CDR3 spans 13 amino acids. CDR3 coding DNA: TGTGCCAGCAGCTGGCGTCCGGGAGAGACCCAGTACTTC. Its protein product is CASSWRPGETQYF.

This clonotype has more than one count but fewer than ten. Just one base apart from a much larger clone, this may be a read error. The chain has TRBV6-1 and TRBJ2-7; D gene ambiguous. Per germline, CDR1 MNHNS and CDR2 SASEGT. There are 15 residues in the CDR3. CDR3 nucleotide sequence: TGTGCCAGCAGTGAAGCGCTGGATTTTGCCTACGAGCAGTGCTTC. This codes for CASSEALDFAYEQCF.

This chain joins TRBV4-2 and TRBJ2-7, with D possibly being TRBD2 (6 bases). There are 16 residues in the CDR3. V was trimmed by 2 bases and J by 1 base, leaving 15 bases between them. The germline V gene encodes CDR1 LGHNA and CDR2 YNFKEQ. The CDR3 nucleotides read TGTGCCAGCAGCCAATTCTCCCTGGGGGGATCCTACGAGCAGTACTTC. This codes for CASSQFSLGGSYEQYF.

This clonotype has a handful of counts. This chain's CDR3 is CASSILGLAGVRSYNEQFF. CDR3 DNA sequence: TGTGCCAGTAGTATCTTGGGGCTAGCGGGAGTGCGGTCCTACAATGAGCAGTTCTTC. The rearrangement links TRBV19 to TRBJ2-1, with TRBD2 matching over 10 bases. The CDR3 spans 19 residues. Germline CDR1 reads LNHDA; CDR2 reads SQIVND (reference sequence). Germline trimming cut 3 bases from V and 1 base from J; bases unmatched to any gene: 12.

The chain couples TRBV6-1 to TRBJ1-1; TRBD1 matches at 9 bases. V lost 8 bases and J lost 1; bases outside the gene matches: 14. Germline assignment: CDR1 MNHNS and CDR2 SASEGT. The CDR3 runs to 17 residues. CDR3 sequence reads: CASLNSTGGAGNTEAFF. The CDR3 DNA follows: TGTGCCAGCCTAAACTCAACAGGGGGCGCGGGGAACACTGAAGCTTTCTTT.

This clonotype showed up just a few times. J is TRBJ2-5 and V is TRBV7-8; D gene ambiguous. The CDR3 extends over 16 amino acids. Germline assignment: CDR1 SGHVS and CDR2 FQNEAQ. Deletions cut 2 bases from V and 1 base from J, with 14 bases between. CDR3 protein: CASSLPSPNIQETQYF. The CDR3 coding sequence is TGTGCCAGCAGCTTACCCAGCCCGAACATCCAAGAGACCCAGTACTTC.

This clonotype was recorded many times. As DNA, the CDR3 is TGCAGTGCTAGAAGGGGCGGGAGCTACGAGCAGTACTTC. Protein product: CSARRGGSYEQYF. The chain recombines TRBV20-1 with TRBJ2-7, with 7 bases aligning to TRBD2. Per germline, CDR1 DFQATT and CDR2 SNEGSKA (reference sequence). J was trimmed by 3 bases and V by 2 bases; bases with no gene match: 4. The CDR3 sequence is 13 residues long.

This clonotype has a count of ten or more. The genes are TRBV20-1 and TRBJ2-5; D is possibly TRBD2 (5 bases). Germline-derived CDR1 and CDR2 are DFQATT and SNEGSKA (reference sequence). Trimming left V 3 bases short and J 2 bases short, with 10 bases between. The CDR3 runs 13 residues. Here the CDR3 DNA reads TGCAGTGCTAGCGGGATTAGGCAAGAGACCCAGTACTTC. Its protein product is CSASGIRQETQYF.

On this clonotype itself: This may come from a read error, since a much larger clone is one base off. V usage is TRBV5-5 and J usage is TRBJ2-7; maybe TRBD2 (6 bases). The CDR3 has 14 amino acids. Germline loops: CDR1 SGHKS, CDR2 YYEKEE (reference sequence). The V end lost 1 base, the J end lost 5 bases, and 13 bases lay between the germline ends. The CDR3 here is CASSLYEGRNEQYF. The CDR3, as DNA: TGTGCCAGCAGCTTGTATGAAGGGAGGAACGAGCAGTACTTC.